A single T cell receptor beta chain is shown here with its context. This sample includes further DNA sequences coding for the same CDR3. V dropped 0 bases and J dropped 7 bases, with 17 bases sitting between them. The V gene's germline CDR1 is SGHRS and CDR2 YFSETQ. This CDR3 is built from 16 residues. PCR was performed using 60 Vbeta and 13 Jbeta primers. TCRdb keeps only in-frame clones here, not all; method: immunoSEQ multiplex PCR. The sample lists fewer than 90,000 clones, about 80% seen once, with around a tenth in the top ten. The data are from a study of cytomegalovirus exposure and HLA in healthy donors.

The source material was PBMCs. The receptor was derived from a man aged 30 to 45 in good health and CMV-seropositive. The chain recombines TRBV5-1 with TRBJ1-3; D possibly corresponds to TRBD1 (6 bases). The CDR3, as DNA: TGCGCCAGCAGCTTGGACGGACAGCTTAGTGGGAACACCATATATTTT. Amino acids: CASSLDGQLSGNTIYF.